These T cell receptor beta chains were read from a single sample in a study of T cell repertoires in cytomegalovirus infection. TCRdb reprocessed the reads via MiXCR and lists one record per CDR3 protein. This table has 200,000 to 300,000 distinct CDR3 sequences, over 8% appearing once. Sequencing used PBMCs. The receptors shown here come from a human donor in good health (CMV status not recorded). Some clones in this sample may be carry-over from other donors' samples. Each CDR3 is given with its conserved first and last residue. Fields, in order: V gene, clone size, J gene, D gene, CDR3 length, CDR3 DNA, CDR3 protein. A D gene is named only where the DNA matches it firmly. Clone sizes are given selectively: once, few, many, or a class where the clone is expanded.

TRBV7-2	many	TRBJ1-6	TRBD1	15	TGTGCCAGCAGCTTGGACAGGGGGCGGAATTCACCCCTCCACTTT	CASSLDRGRNSPLHF
TRBV20-1	few	TRBJ2-1	TRBD2	14	TGCAGTGCTCCTAGCGGGGGGGCGTGGGGTGAGCAGTTCTTC	CSAPSGGAWGEQFF
TRBV15	few	TRBJ1-2	-	12	TGTGCCACCAGCAGCACCACATATGGCTACACCTTC	CATSSTTYGYTF
TRBV2	-	TRBJ2-1	-	14	TGTGCCAGCAGGATCCCTACAGGGAGCAATGAGCAGTTCTTC	CASRIPTGSNEQFF
TRBV4-2	-	TRBJ1-3	TRBD1	15	TGTGCCAGCAGCCAAGAAACAGGGGTTGGAAACACCATATATTTT	CASSQETGVGNTIYF
TRBV7-8	many	TRBJ2-7	-	15	TGTGCCAGCAGCTTAGCGGAGGCAGTCTCCTACGAGCAGTACTTC	CASSLAEAVSYEQYF
TRBV20-1	-	TRBJ1-2	-	11	TGCAGTGCAACCGTCCCTGACGGCTACACCTTC	CSATVPDGYTF
TRBV7-2	few	TRBJ2-1	TRBD2	16	TGTGCCAGCAGCTATCCAGCGGGGGGGGACTACAATGAGCAGTTCTTC	CASSYPAGGDYNEQFF
TRBV6-5	many	TRBJ1-2	-	13	TGTGCCAGCAGCCCACACCTTAACTATGGCTACACCTTC	CASSPHLNYGYTF
TRBV7-2	many	TRBJ2-3	-	17	TGTGCCAGCAGTTTCCTCCCGGGCGGGGTCATCACAGATACGCAGTATTTT	CASSFLPGGVITDTQYF
TRBV7-2	many	TRBJ2-7	-	14	TGTGCCAGCAGCCCGGTGGCCACCCAGTACGAGCAGTACTTC	CASSPVATQYEQYF
TRBV7-2	many	TRBJ1-3	-	17	TGTGCCAGCAGCAGGGACGGACGAGTGGGGTCTGGAAACACCATATATTTT	CASSRDGRVGSGNTIYF
TRBV19	-	TRBJ2-3	-	12	TGTGCTTGTCGGGGGAGCACAGATACGCAGTATTTT	CACRGSTDTQYF
TRBV5-6	few	TRBJ2-7	TRBD1	17	TGTGCCAGCAGCTTGGGTAGGGGGCGGGTGCCCCCCTACGAGCAGTACTTC	CASSLGRGRVPPYEQYF
TRBV5-1	few	TRBJ2-6	-	14	TGCGCCAGCAGCCCTAACTCTGGGGCCAACGTCCTGACTTTC	CASSPNSGANVLTF
TRBV6-1	-	TRBJ2-7	-	13	TGTGCCAGCAGTGAAGCGGGAGGAAGCGAGCAGTACTTC	CASSEAGGSEQYF
TRBV12-3/TRBV12-4	many	TRBJ1-2	TRBD1	12	TGTGCCAGCACCGCAGGGGGCGGAGGCTACACCTTC	CASTAGGGGYTF
TRBV7-9	many	TRBJ1-1	-	14	TGTGCCAGCAGCCGGTCGAGCCTGAACACTGAAGCTTTCTTT	CASSRSSLNTEAFF
TRBV7-9	few	TRBJ1-4	-	16	TGTGCCAGCAGCCGGGAGCGGGTTCGACAGAATGAAAAACTGTTTTTT	CASSRERVRQNEKLFF
TRBV7-9	many	TRBJ2-3	-	12	TGTGCCAGCAGCTTAGCCGCAGATACGCAGTATTTT	CASSLAADTQYF
TRBV7-6	many	TRBJ2-3	-	14	TGTGCCAGCAGCTTGTCAGGGTTTATTGATACGCAGTATTTT	CASSLSGFIDTQYF
TRBV6-5	few	TRBJ1-3	-	13	TGTGCCAGCCGACGGTACTCTGGAAACACCATATATTTT	CASRRYSGNTIYF
TRBV7-2	many	TRBJ2-1	TRBD1	15	TGTGCCAGCAGCTTCCCGGGACAGGGATACAATGAGCAGTTCTTC	CASSFPGQGYNEQFF
TRBV6-6	-	TRBJ1-6	-	18	TGTGCCAGCAGTCCCACGACTTTCGACTTATCCTATAATTCACCCCTCCACTTT	CASSPTTFDLSYNSPLHF
TRBV7-2	many	TRBJ2-3	TRBD1	16	TGTGCCAGCAGCTTAAGACAGGGGATTACCACAGATACGCAGTATTTT	CASSLRQGITTDTQYF
TRBV28	many	TRBJ1-5	-	14	TGTGCCAGCAGTTACAGGGTGAGCAATCAGCCCCAGCATTTT	CASSYRVSNQPQHF